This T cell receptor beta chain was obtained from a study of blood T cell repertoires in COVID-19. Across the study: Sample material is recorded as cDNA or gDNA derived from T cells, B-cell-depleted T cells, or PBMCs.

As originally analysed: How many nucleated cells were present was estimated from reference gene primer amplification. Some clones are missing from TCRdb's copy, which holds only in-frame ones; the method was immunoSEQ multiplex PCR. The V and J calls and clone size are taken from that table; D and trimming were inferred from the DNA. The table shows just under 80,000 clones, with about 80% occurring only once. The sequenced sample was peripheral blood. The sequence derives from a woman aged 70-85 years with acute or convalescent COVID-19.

The CDR3 nucleotides read TGTGCCAGCAGCCCAGAGGGAGCGGGGGTTTACAATGAGCAGTTCTTC. Its protein is CASSPEGAGVYNEQFF. The genes are TRBV11-1 and TRBJ2-1; 8 nucleotides align to TRBD2. Per germline, CDR1 SGHAT and CDR2 FQDESV (reference sequence). V lost 5 bases, J lost 4 bases, and 10 bases stayed unmatched. This CDR3 comprises 16 residues.